Following are 29 T cell receptor beta chains from one sample sequenced in a study of cytomegalovirus exposure and HLA in healthy donors. PCR was performed using 60 Vbeta and 13 Jbeta primers. TCRdb's copy holds only in-frame clones and misses some; the assay was immunoSEQ multiplex PCR. Altogether roughly 190,000 clones are present, around 75% being singletons, with the ten largest covering around 1.6%. The sample consisted of PBMCs. Receptor source: a woman in her forties or fifties in good health and CMV-seronegative.

This chain uses TRBV7-9 with TRBJ1-1, with TRBD1 as a possible D gene (5 bases). From germline, CDR1 is SEHNR and CDR2 FQNEAQ (reference sequence). This CDR3 has 14 amino acids. Trimming removed 5 bases from V and 2 bases from J, with 12 bases in between. In nucleotides, the CDR3 is TGTGCCAGCAGCGGACAAGCTCCAAACACTGAAGCTTTCTTT. Amino acid sequence: CASSGQAPNTEAFF.

This chain joins TRBV9 and TRBJ2-1; 8 bases line up with TRBD2. The CDR3 totals 16 residues. Trimming took 1 base from V and 0 from J; bases not matched to a gene: 3. Germline assignment: CDR1 SGDLS and CDR2 YYNGEE. As DNA, the CDR3 is TGTGCCAGCAGCGTAACTAGCGGATCCTCCTACAATGAGCAGTTCTTC. Protein product: CASSVTSGSSYNEQFF.

The rearrangement links TRBV19 to TRBJ2-1; possibly TRBD1 for D (6 bases). The V gene lost 4 bases and the J gene lost 0 bases, with 19 bases spanning the gap. Germline V gene data show CDR1 as LNHDA and CDR2 as SQIVND (reference sequence). This CDR3 contains 18 residues. The CDR3 DNA reads as TGTGCCAGTAGTAGGGCATTCTACAGGGAACCCTCCTACAATGAGCAGTTCTTC. Amino acid sequence: CASSRAFYREPSYNEQFF.

The chain is built from TRBV6-5 and TRBJ1-2; 8 positions agree with TRBD1. The CDR3 is 14 residues long. The germline V gene encodes CDR1 MNHEY and CDR2 SVGAGI. V lost 6 bases and J lost 2; bases outside the gene matches: 5. CDR3 DNA sequence: TGTGCCAGCAGAAGGACAGGGACGAACTATGGCTACACCTTC. It codes for CASRRTGTNYGYTF.

This chain links TRBV18 with TRBJ2-2; 8 bases are shared with TRBD1. The CDR3 runs 16 residues. V was pared by 3 bases and J by 0 bases, with 3 bases of the junction left unmatched. CDR1 and CDR2 from the germline V gene are KGHSH and LQKENI. For the CDR3, the DNA is TGTGCCAGCTCACCTCCGGGACAGGCGAACACCGGGGAGCTGTTTTTT. It specifies CASSPPGQANTGELFF.

This chain joins TRBV27 and TRBJ2-5, with 7 bases that match TRBD2. The last part of the DNA fits TRBJ2-7 better; the J call may be wrong. CDR3 length: 11 residues. Germline lookup yields CDR1 MNHEY and CDR2 SMNVEV (reference sequence). CDR3 sequence reads: CATAGVYEQYF. CDR3 DNA sequence: TGTGCCACCGCGGGGGTCTACGAGCAGTACTTC.

The CDR3 DNA reads TGCGCCAGCAGCTTGGGAGACAGGCCAGATCAGCCCCAGCATTTT. Its translation is CASSLGDRPDQPQHF. The chain is built from TRBV5-1 and TRBJ1-5, with D maybe TRBD1 (6 bases). The V end lost 0 bases, the J end lost 5 bases, and 12 bases lay between the germline ends. Germline V lookup: CDR1 SGHRS, CDR2 YFSETQ. This CDR3 has 15 amino acids.

The chain combines TRBV4-2 with TRBJ2-3; 9 bases line up with TRBD2. The CDR3 is 15 amino acids. V shed 0 bases and J 4 bases; nucleotides not matched to a gene: 2. Germline V gene data show CDR1 as LGHNA and CDR2 as YNFKEQ. The CDR3, as DNA: TGTGCCAGCAGCCAAGAGCGGGGGGGGCCAGATACGCAGTATTTT. This gives the protein CASSQERGGPDTQYF.

The gene calls are TRBV6-5 and TRBJ1-1; TRBD1 might be the D (5 bases). V shed 6 bases and J shed 5 bases, with 10 bases lying between them. CDR3 length equals 12 residues. Looked up from germline, CDR1 is MNHEY and CDR2 is SVGAGI. The CDR3 DNA follows: TGTGCCAGCAGCAGGGTTGGAACTGAAGCTTTCTTT. It codes for CASSRVGTEAFF.

This clone was seen only a few times. The V and J genes are TRBV19 and TRBJ2-1; D perhaps matches TRBD2 (6 bases). V dropped 8 bases and J dropped 9 bases, with 20 bases sitting between them. Looked up from germline, CDR1 is LNHDA and CDR2 is SQIVND (reference sequence). The length of the CDR3 is 14 residues. The CDR3 DNA is TGTGCCAGTCACGCGAGCGGGCGAAGCGGTGAGCAGTTCTTC. This encodes CASHASGRSGEQFF.

The chain couples TRBV7-2 to TRBJ2-1; TRBD2 agrees at 8 bases. This CDR3 spans 12 amino acids. Per the germline V gene, CDR1 is SGHTA and CDR2 is FQGNSA. V trimming: 5 bases; J trimming: 10 bases; junction bases outside the gene matches: 4. CDR3 DNA sequence: TGTGCCAGCAGCATTAGCGGGGCGGAGCAGTTCTTC. It encodes CASSISGAEQFF.

The V gene is TRBV14, the J gene TRBJ2-6; tentative D call: TRBD1 (6 bases). Germline assignment: CDR1 SGHDN and CDR2 FVKESK. CDR3 length: 18 amino acids. The V gene lost 4 bases and the J gene lost 0 bases, with 16 bases spanning the gap. The CDR3 protein is CASSPRQVSYSGANVLTF. The CDR3 coding sequence is TGTGCCAGCAGCCCCCGACAGGTTTCTTACTCTGGGGCCAACGTCCTGACTTTC.

The chain recombines TRBV2 with TRBJ2-2; 10 nucleotides agree with TRBD2. Per germline, CDR1 SNHLY and CDR2 FYNNEI. The CDR3 totals 15 residues. The ends lost 6 bases at V and 0 bases at J; junction bases unmatched: 1. CDR3 bases: TGTGCCAGCAGGGGACTAGCGCCGAACACCGGGGAGCTGTTTTTT. Its protein is CASRGLAPNTGELFF.

CDR3 in DNA: TGTGCCAGCGGGACAGGGGAAGGGGCATATCAGCCCCAGCATTTT. It translates to CASGTGEGAYQPQHF. The genes are TRBV28 and TRBJ1-5, with 10 bases aligning to TRBD1. Germline CDR1 MDHEN, CDR2 SYDVKM. This CDR3 comprises 15 residues. J was trimmed by 5 bases and V by 8 bases; bases with no gene match: 9.

The chain combines TRBV19 with TRBJ2-3, with unresolved D. The germline V gene has CDR1 LNHDA and CDR2 SQIVND (reference sequence). The CDR3 sequence is 11 residues long. The germline V and J ends were trimmed by 3 bases and 6 bases, with 4 bases remaining between them. The CDR3 spells CASSIGDTQYF. The DNA of the CDR3 is TGTGCCAGTAGTATTGGCGATACGCAGTATTTT.

This chain links TRBV19 with TRBJ1-2, with D uncertain. The V gene's germline CDR1 is LNHDA and CDR2 SQIVND (reference sequence). This CDR3 has 10 amino acids. Trimming removed 6 bases at V and 4 bases at J, with 3 bases between. This CDR3 is CASSGYGYTF. DNA for the CDR3: TGTGCCAGTAGCGGCTATGGCTACACCTTC. The complete variable domain, with remaining parts taken from reference TRBV19 and TRBJ1-2, reads DGGITQSPKYLFRKEGQNVTLSCEQNLNHDAMYWYRQDPGQGLRLIYYSQIVNDFQKGDIAEGYSVSREKKESFPLTVTSAQKNPTAFYLCASSGYGYTFGSGTRLTVV.

The chain joins TRBV7-2 to TRBJ1-1; D is uncertain. Germline-derived CDR1 and CDR2 are SGHTA and FQGNSA. V was pared by 5 bases and J by 3 bases, with 13 bases between. This CDR3 spans 14 amino acids. Here the CDR3 reads CASSPTVRDTEAFF. In DNA, the CDR3 is TGTGCCAGCAGCCCGACCGTGAGGGACACTGAAGCTTTCTTT.

This clone has just one count. The chain combines TRBV19 with TRBJ1-5; TRBD1 is a possible D gene (5 bases). This CDR3 contains 14 residues. CDR1 LNHDA and CDR2 SQIVND come from the germline V gene (reference sequence). With 1 base removed from V and 2 bases from J, the gap between germline ends came to 6 bases. This CDR3 reads CASSIGRGNQPQHF. In DNA form, the CDR3 reads TGTGCCAGTAGTATAGGCAGGGGCAATCAGCCCCAGCATTTT. The full variable domain, its missing parts supplied by reference TRBV19 and TRBJ1-5, is DGGITQSPKYLFRKEGQNVTLSCEQNLNHDAMYWYRQDPGQGLRLIYYSQIVNDFQKGDIAEGYSVSREKKESFPLTVTSAQKNPTAFYLCASSIGRGNQPQHFGDGTRLSIL.

The chain carries TRBV28 and TRBJ2-4; D is perhaps TRBD1 (6 bases). Trimming left V 6 bases short and J 5 bases short, with 11 bases between. The CDR3 is 13 residues long. Germline-derived CDR1 and CDR2 are MDHEN and SYDVKM. The DNA of the CDR3 is TGTGCCAGCAGACAGGGAAACGAAAACATTCAGTACTTC. Amino acids: CASRQGNENIQYF.

V and J are TRBV7-6 and TRBJ1-2; perhaps TRBD1 as D (6 bases). The germline CDR1 and CDR2 sequences are SGHVS and FNYEAQ. This CDR3 is 15 amino acids long. The ends were cut back, 5 bases at V and 5 bases at J, with 18 bases in the middle. Written as DNA, the CDR3 is TGTGCCAGCAGCCTTCGCTCGGACAGCATTTATGGCTACACCTTC. It yields the protein CASSLRSDSIYGYTF.

V usage is TRBV6-5 and J usage is TRBJ2-7; no clear D gene. Germline loops: CDR1 MNHEY, CDR2 SVGAGI. The CDR3 has 11 residues. Trimming cost V 4 bases and J 4 bases, with 5 bases left between them. CDR3 nucleotide sequence: TGTGCCAGCAGTTCCCCTTACGAGCAGTACTTC. Its protein is CASSSPYEQYF.

With respect to this clone: Other DNA sequences in the same sample also yield this CDR3. V is TRBV18 and J is TRBJ1-1; tentatively, D is TRBD1 (5 bases). The ends were cut back, 6 bases at V and 3 bases at J, with 11 bases in the middle. Germline V gene lookup returns CDR1 KGHSH and CDR2 LQKENI. The CDR3 totals 13 residues. CDR3 DNA sequence: TGTGCCAGCTCCCAGGGTAGAGACACTGAAGCTTTCTTT. Translation: CASSQGRDTEAFF.

This clone was counted once. The rearrangement links TRBV5-8 to TRBJ1-5, with D perhaps TRBD1 (5 bases). This CDR3 is 16 amino acids long. The germline CDR1 and CDR2 sequences are SGHTS and YDEGEE. V lost 4 bases, J lost 0 bases, and 14 bases lay in between. The CDR3 DNA follows: TGTGCCAGCAGCCAGGGTCTTGCAATTAGCAATCAGCCCCAGCATTTT. It yields the protein CASSQGLAISNQPQHF. Together with reference TRBV5-8 and TRBJ1-5, the CDR3 gives the full variable domain: EAGVTQSPTHLIKTRGQQATLRCSPISGHTSVYWYQQALGLGLQFLLWYDEGEERNRGNFPPRFSGRQFPNYSSELNVNALELEDSALYLCASSQGLAISNQPQHFGDGTRLSIL.

The V gene is TRBV19, the J gene TRBJ2-1, with 8 bases lining up with TRBD2. Germline CDR1 LNHDA, CDR2 SQIVND (reference sequence). V trimming: 0 bases; J trimming: 9 bases; junction bases outside the gene matches: 4. The CDR3 covers 14 residues. Here the CDR3 reads CASSIELRGGEQFF. DNA for the CDR3: TGTGCCAGTAGTATAGAGCTTCGGGGGGGTGAGCAGTTCTTC.

The V and J genes are TRBV5-1 and TRBJ1-2, with D tentatively TRBD1 (5 bases). With 0 bases removed from V and 3 bases from J, the gap between germline ends came to 9 bases. The V gene's germline CDR1 is SGHRS and CDR2 YFSETQ. The CDR3 contains 14 residues. The CDR3 bases are TGCGCCAGCAGCTTGGGGACAACATACTATGGCTACACCTTC. This codes for CASSLGTTYYGYTF. Using reference TRBV5-1 and TRBJ1-2 for the parts outside the CDR3, the full variable domain is KAGVTQTPRYLIKTRGQQVTLSCSPISGHRSVSWYQQTPGQGLQFLFEYFSETQRNKGNFPGRFSGRQFSNSRSEMNVSTLELGDSALYLCASSLGTTYYGYTFGSGTRLTVV.

J is TRBJ2-1 and V is TRBV27; D is perhaps TRBD2 (5 bases). This CDR3 contains 14 residues. Germline loops: CDR1 MNHEY, CDR2 SMNVEV (reference sequence). V was shortened by 4 bases and J by 4 bases, with 11 bases between the two germline ends. The CDR3 DNA sequence: TGTGCCAGCAGTTATGGAGCGGAGTACAATGAGCAGTTCTTC. It codes for CASSYGAEYNEQFF.

The chain employs TRBV7-3 and TRBJ2-1; 9 positions match TRBD1. Germline V lookup: CDR1 SGHTA, CDR2 FQGTGA. V gave up 3 bases and J gave up 10 bases; unmatched junction bases: 7. The CDR3 has 14 amino acids. In DNA form, the CDR3 reads TGTGCCAGCAGCTTCGGGACAGGGTGGCCCGAGCAGTTCTTC. It codes for CASSFGTGWPEQFF.

J is TRBJ1-1 and V is TRBV18, with D unresolved. This CDR3 has 15 residues. Trimming removed 3 bases from V and 2 bases from J, with 13 bases in between. Germline-derived CDR1 and CDR2 are KGHSH and LQKENI. This CDR3 reads CASSPPAPGNTEAFF. As DNA, the CDR3 is TGTGCCAGCTCACCCCCCGCGCCGGGTAACACTGAAGCTTTCTTT. Full variable domain (outside the CDR3, taken from reference TRBV18 and TRBJ1-1): NAGVMQNPRHLVRRRGQEARLRCSPMKGHSHVYWYRQLPEEGLKFMVYLQKENIIDESGMPKERFSAEFPKEGPSILRIQQVVRGDSAAYFCASSPPAPGNTEAFFGQGTRLTVV.

This clone was seen once. The J gene is TRBJ1-5, the V gene TRBV19, with D possibly matching TRBD1 (6 bases). The CDR3 is 15 amino acids. Germline V gives CDR1 LNHDA, CDR2 SQIVND (reference sequence). V lost 2 bases, J lost 7 bases, and 15 bases lay in between. This CDR3 reads CASSILQGTGQPQHF. The DNA for the CDR3 is TGTGCCAGTAGTATACTACAGGGTACAGGCCAGCCCCAGCATTTT.